The text below deals with one T cell receptor (beta chain). Its antigen is undetermined. This sample is drawn from a study of shared clonotypes between healthy human individuals. Study as a whole: Those who served as donors were a couple of women and three men between the ages of 18 and 49.

After removal of 4 bases from V and 0 bases from J, the junction contained 4 bases not matched to a gene. There are 15 residues in the CDR3. The germline V gene encodes CDR1 MRHNA and CDR2 SNTAGT. From CD4+ cells came CD45RA+ naive and CD45RA-negative memory subsets. Study-wide results and caveats: Naive subsets generally exceeded memory subsets in estimated richness. Clonotype sharing among donors likely depends on sequencing depth.

Method: immunoSEQ multiplex PCR; TCRdb's copy keeps in-frame clones and lacks some. This sample has around 2,000,000 clones, with 95% found just once. The sample was naive CD4+ T cells sorted from blood. Regarding subset: CD45RA+ positively selected. The V gene is TRBV6-4, the J gene TRBJ2-3; 7 positions agree with TRBD1. This sequence was found in a man younger than 35 in good health. CDR3 in DNA: TGTGCCAGCAGTGCCCTGGACAGGAGCACAGATACGCAGTATTTT. Protein sequence: CASSALDRSTDTQYF.